This entry lists 26 T cell receptor beta chains sequenced from one sample in a study of blood T cell repertoires in COVID-19. Measured with immunoSEQ multiplex PCR; TCRdb has only the in-frame clones, and not every one. Of 200,000 to 250,000 clones detected, about 84% appear once; the ten largest clones hold about 7.8%. Sample: peripheral blood. Receptor source: a woman of 80 years or more with COVID-19, enrolled during active disease.

The V gene is TRBV5-1, the J gene TRBJ2-3; D is possibly TRBD2 (6 bases). CDR3 length equals 14 residues. In germline, CDR1 is SGHRS, CDR2 YFSETQ. V gave up 0 bases and J gave up 3 bases, with 8 bases separating them. The CDR3 sequence: CASSLVGRTDTQYF. In DNA form, the CDR3 reads TGCGCCAGCAGCTTGGTTGGGAGGACAGATACGCAGTATTTT.

This clone was counted a few times. The chain is built from TRBV4-2 and TRBJ1-2; 10 positions match TRBD1. The CDR3 totals 14 residues. The V segment lost 2 bases and the J segment 8 bases; nucleotides outside the gene matches: 5. The germline CDR1 and CDR2 sequences are LGHNA and YNFKEQ. The CDR3 region has the DNA TGTGCCAGCAGCCAATCCGGGACAGGGGAAGGCTACACCTTC. It codes for CASSQSGTGEGYTF.

This chain uses TRBV7-9 with TRBJ1-3; D gene uncertain. V lost 5 bases and J 0 bases, leaving 8 bases between the germline ends. The CDR3 sequence is 14 residues long. Germline CDR1 is SEHNR and CDR2 is FQNEAQ (reference sequence). DNA for the CDR3: TGTGCCAGCAGCGCTTCGAGCTCTGGAAACACCATATATTTT. Residues: CASSASSSGNTIYF.

The chain recombines TRBV5-1 with TRBJ2-2, with 11 bases that match TRBD2. Germline V gene sequence: CDR1 SGHRS, CDR2 YFSETQ. This CDR3 has 15 amino acids. With V trimmed by 1 base and J by 5 bases, 1 base remained unmatched. The CDR3, as DNA: TGCGCCAGCAGCTTGACTAGCGGGGGAACCGGGGAGCTGTTTTTT. Translation: CASSLTSGGTGELFF.

This clone was counted a single time. The chain links TRBV19 to TRBJ1-2; possible D gene TRBD1, 6 bases. Per germline, CDR1 LNHDA and CDR2 SQIVND (reference sequence). The length of the CDR3 is 14 residues. The ends were cut back, 3 bases at V and 5 bases at J, with 13 bases in the middle. The CDR3 region has the DNA TGTGCCAGTAGTATTACAGGGCCCAATTATGGCTACACCTTC. Protein sequence: CASSITGPNYGYTF.

The chain is built from TRBV6-5 and TRBJ2-7, with 7 positions matching TRBD1. Trimming at V came to 7 bases and at J to 2 bases, leaving 8 bases not matched to a gene. This CDR3 has 14 residues. Germline values: CDR1 MNHEY, CDR2 SVGAGI. The CDR3 here is CASIRTGRPYEQYF. The CDR3 bases are TGTGCCAGCATCCGGACAGGACGCCCCTACGAGCAGTACTTC.

The chain has TRBV3-1 (or the pseudogene TRBV3-2) and TRBJ2-7, with no clear D. The CDR3 has 13 residues. Germline V gene sequence: CDR1 LGHDT, CDR2 YNNKEL (reference sequence). Deletions cut 8 bases from V and 0 bases from J, with 11 bases between. CDR3 nucleotide sequence: TGTGCCAGCGCCCGGTCGCCCTCCTACGAGCAGTACTTC. Protein: CASARSPSYEQYF.

The chain is built from TRBV24-1 and TRBJ1-1; D call uncertain. V lost 0 bases and J lost 0, with 10 bases in between. Germline loops: CDR1 KGHDR, CDR2 SFDVKD. This CDR3 has 16 residues. CDR3: CATSDLRGFMNTEAFF. CDR3 sequence (DNA): TGTGCCACCAGTGATTTGCGAGGGTTCATGAACACTGAAGCTTTCTTT.

The chain employs TRBV10-3 and TRBJ1-4; 8 nucleotides align to TRBD1. Trimming cost V 2 bases and J 7 bases; bases outside gene matches: 6. The CDR3 runs 15 residues. The germline V gene has CDR1 ENHRY and CDR2 SYGVKD. The CDR3 here is CAISEGTGGGEKLFF. CDR3 DNA: TGTGCCATCAGTGAGGGTACAGGGGGAGGTGAAAAACTGTTTTTT.

The DNA of the CDR3 is TGTGCCAGCAGACGCGACTTGATCACTAACTATGGCTACACCTTC. This codes for CASRRDLITNYGYTF. The rearrangement links TRBV6-5 to TRBJ1-2; D gene uncertain. The germline V and J ends were trimmed by 6 bases and 0 bases, with 14 bases remaining between them. The CDR3 loop spans 15 amino acids. Germline-derived CDR1 and CDR2 are MNHEY and SVGAGI.

The chain couples TRBV28 to TRBJ2-5; maybe TRBD2 (6 bases). Trimming took 6 bases from V and 7 from J, leaving 15 bases between them. The CDR3 has 13 amino acids. CDR1 and CDR2 (germline): MDHEN, SYDVKM. In nucleotides, the CDR3 is TGTGCCAGCAGCCGGGACTCAGGGAGGACCCAGTACTTC. The encoded protein is CASSRDSGRTQYF.

The chain combines TRBV25-1 with TRBJ2-1; 9 bases are a match to TRBD1. Germline V lookup: CDR1 MGHDK, CDR2 SYGVNS. The CDR3 is 13 amino acids. With V trimmed by 7 bases and J by 8 bases, 6 bases remained unmatched. CDR3 coding DNA: TGTGCCAGCAAGAGGGACAGGGATGATGAGCAGTTCTTC. Protein product: CASKRDRDDEQFF.

The chain links TRBV5-1 to TRBJ1-2; D is unclear. Germline loops: CDR1 SGHRS, CDR2 YFSETQ. V was clipped by 4 bases and J by 6 bases, with 13 bases between them. The CDR3 covers 13 residues. The CDR3 DNA is TGCGCCAGCAGCATTGATAACAAGAATGGCTACACCTTC. Translation: CASSIDNKNGYTF.

This chain links TRBV18 with TRBJ2-5, with 14 bases fitting TRBD2. The CDR3 runs 16 residues. The germline V gene has CDR1 KGHSH and CDR2 LQKENI. The ends lost 3 bases at V and 4 bases at J; junction bases unmatched: 4. CDR3 sequence: CASSPPGLAGGETQYF. The CDR3 coding sequence is TGTGCCAGCTCACCTCCCGGACTAGCGGGAGGAGAGACCCAGTACTTC.

The chain carries TRBV2 and TRBJ1-5; D ambiguous. The CDR3 loop spans 14 amino acids. Per the germline V gene, CDR1 is SNHLY and CDR2 is FYNNEI. Trimming left V 3 bases short and J 5 bases short, with 11 bases between. CDR3 sequence (DNA): TGTGCCAGCAGTGACTCGCATTCGGATCAGCCCCAGCATTTT. Its protein is CASSDSHSDQPQHF.

The chain joins TRBV9 to TRBJ2-1, with 11 nucleotides matching TRBD2. V lost 4 bases, J lost 0 bases, and 15 bases stayed unmatched. The germline CDR1 and CDR2 sequences are SGDLS and YYNGEE. This CDR3 has 20 residues. CDR3 amino acids: CASSRAASGGSLNSYNEQFF. The CDR3 DNA reads TGTGCCAGCAGCCGCGCGGCTAGCGGGGGGTCCCTAAACTCCTACAATGAGCAGTTCTTC.

This chain connects TRBV7-9 to TRBJ2-6; D is uncertain. The CDR3 is 15 amino acids. Germline V gives CDR1 SEHNR, CDR2 FQNEAQ (reference sequence). The ends were cut back, 5 bases at V and 1 base at J, with 9 bases in the middle. The CDR3 loop is CASSPAESGANVLTF. The DNA for the CDR3 is TGTGCCAGCAGCCCTGCCGAGTCTGGGGCCAACGTCCTGACTTTC.

This chain links TRBV7-2 with TRBJ2-1; weak D call: TRBD2 (6 bases). This CDR3 has 16 amino acids. The V gene's germline CDR1 is SGHTA and CDR2 FQGNSA. Between the trimmed V and J ends, which lost 4 bases and 0 bases, there was a span of 13 bases. The CDR3 DNA is TGTGCCAGCAGCTCCTGGGGACTGGGCTCCTACAATGAGCAGTTCTTC. Its translation: CASSSWGLGSYNEQFF.

The V gene is TRBV13, the J gene TRBJ1-1, with unresolved D. The CDR3 is made up of 14 amino acids. V lost 8 bases and J 2 bases, leaving 15 bases between the germline ends. CDR1 PRHDT and CDR2 FYEKMQ come from the germline V gene (reference sequence). The CDR3 region has the DNA TGTGCCAGCGGAGAGAGGGTGATCAACACTGAAGCTTTCTTT. It codes for CASGERVINTEAFF.

The rearrangement joins TRBV14 to TRBJ1-2; D is possibly TRBD1 (5 bases). The CDR3 loop spans 13 amino acids. Germline V lookup: CDR1 SGHDN, CDR2 FVKESK. V dropped 3 bases and J dropped 8 bases, with 13 bases sitting between them. The CDR3 nucleotides are TGTGCCAGCAGCCATTGGGGAGGGGACGGCTACACCTTC. Its translation is CASSHWGGDGYTF.

This chain links TRBV18 with TRBJ2-1, with 13 bases identical to TRBD2. The CDR3 runs to 15 residues. With 5 bases clipped from V and 8 bases from J, the junction kept 6 bases outside the gene matches. CDR1 and CDR2 from the germline V gene are KGHSH and LQKENI. CDR3 in DNA: TGTGCCAGCTCAGAACTAGCGGGGGGGCCCCATGAGCAGTTCTTC. Translating gives CASSELAGGPHEQFF.

The chain joins TRBV6-5 to TRBJ2-7; 7 nucleotides match TRBD2. V shed 0 bases, J shed 2 bases, and the junction held 4 bases outside the gene matches. Germline V gives CDR1 MNHEY, CDR2 SVGAGI. There are 15 residues in the CDR3. CDR3 amino acids: CASSYSAGAPYEQYF. The CDR3 nucleotides are TGTGCCAGCAGTTACTCGGCGGGAGCCCCCTACGAGCAGTACTTC.

V usage is TRBV5-1 and J usage is TRBJ1-6, with TRBD1 as a possible D gene (5 bases). CDR3 length equals 17 residues. CDR1 is SGHRS, CDR2 YFSETQ, per germline. V was pared by 5 bases and J by 0 bases, with 15 bases between. CDR3 protein: CASRVYGGSSYNSPLHF. CDR3 DNA: TGCGCCAGCAGAGTTTACGGGGGGAGCTCCTATAATTCACCCCTCCACTTT.

This chain links TRBV9 with TRBJ1-1; 8 nucleotides match TRBD1. V lost 2 bases and J lost 1; bases outside the gene matches: 7. The CDR3 length is 16 residues. The germline CDR1 and CDR2 sequences are SGDLS and YYNGEE. The CDR3 sequence is CASSVGQGGGNTEAFF. The CDR3 nucleotides are TGTGCCAGCAGCGTTGGACAGGGCGGGGGGAACACTGAAGCTTTCTTT.

The CDR3 bases are TGTGCCAGCAGCTTGAACAGGAGGAACACTGAAGCTTTCTTT. Translating it yields CASSLNRRNTEAFF. This chain links TRBV5-6 with TRBJ1-1, with TRBD1 as a possible D gene (5 bases). CDR3 size: 14 residues. The germline V gene encodes CDR1 SGHDT and CDR2 YYEEEE. The V gene lost 1 base and the J gene lost 1 base, with 8 bases spanning the gap.

For this clone: Germline is not matched at one junction end, which may reflect a read error. The chain uses TRBV5-6 and TRBJ2-7; 7 nucleotides agree with TRBD2. CDR1 and CDR2 from the germline V gene are SGHDT and YYEEEE. The CDR3 contains 13 residues. In DNA, the CDR3 is TGTGCCAGCAGCTTACCCCTTACCGGGACTAACCTCTTC. This codes for CASSLPLTGTNLF.